This T cell receptor (beta chain) was sequenced in a study of regulatory T cells in long-lasting Graves disease. In germline, CDR1 is SGHVS, CDR2 FQNEAQ. The CDR3 length is 16 residues. Time point meaning: newly diagnosed GD, antithyroid drugs for less than 3 months. Isolated PBMC RNA provided the starting material for the TCR library. Investigators prepared the TCR beta libraries by applying iRepertoire HTBI primers and Arm-PCR of CDR3 regions. TCRdb independently ran MiXCR on the multiplex PCR reads; one entry per CDR3 protein. Here the sample spans 440,000 or so distinct CDR3 sequences, about 15% being singletons. A note on this clonotype: An end of the junction differs from the germline gene, which may be a read error.

These data were also filed under a second study, of T cells in Graves' hyperthyroidism and ophthalmopathy.

The material sequenced was peripheral blood mononuclear cells (PBMCs), taken at new diagnosis, from a patient treated with antithyroid drugs. The clonotype was recovered from a woman under 40 with Graves disease. This sequence joins TRBV7-8 and TRBJ1-5, with TRBD1 as a possible D gene (6 bases). The CDR3 coding sequence is TGTACCAGCAGCTTAAGGGAACAGGGAGGAGGTCAGCCCCAGCATTTT. It specifies CTSSLREQGGGQPQHF.